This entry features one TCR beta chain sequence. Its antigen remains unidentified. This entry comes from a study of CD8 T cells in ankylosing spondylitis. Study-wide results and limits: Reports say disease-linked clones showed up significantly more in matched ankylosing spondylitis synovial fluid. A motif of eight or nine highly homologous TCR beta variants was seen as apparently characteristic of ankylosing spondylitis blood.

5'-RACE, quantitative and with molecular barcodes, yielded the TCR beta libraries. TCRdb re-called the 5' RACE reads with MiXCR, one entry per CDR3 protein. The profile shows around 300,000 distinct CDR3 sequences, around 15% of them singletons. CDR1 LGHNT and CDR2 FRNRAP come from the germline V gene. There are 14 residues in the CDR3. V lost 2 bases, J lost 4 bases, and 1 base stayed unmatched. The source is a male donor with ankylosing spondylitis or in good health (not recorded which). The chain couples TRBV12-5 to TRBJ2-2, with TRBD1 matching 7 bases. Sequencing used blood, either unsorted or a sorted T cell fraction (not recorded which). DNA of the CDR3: TGTGCTAGTGGTTTGAGGGGGCCCACCGGGGAGCTGTTTTTT. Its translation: CASGLRGPTGELFF.